The rows below give T cell receptor beta chains drawn from one sample of a study of response to subunit inactivated influenza vaccine. One entry per CDR3 protein, called by TCRdb with MiXCR from the RT-PCR reads. The table records about 780,000 distinct CDR3 sequences, 15% to 20% of them present only once. This specimen was PBMCs from blood, taken less than 6 days after vaccination. The receptor set was obtained from a man between 45 and 60 years old who received an inactivated influenza vaccine. CDR3s include the opening cysteine and the closing phenylalanine or tryptophan. The D gene is left open where the match is weak. Clone size, where shown, is once, few, many, or a class for clones that have expanded.

clone size	V gene	D gene	J gene	CDR3 DNA	CDR3 protein
few	TRBV18	TRBD2	TRBJ2-5	TGTGCCAGCTCACCACCCCTTCTAGCGGGACGGCAAGAGACCCAGTACTTC	CASSPPLLAGRQETQYF
.	TRBV7-6	TRBD2	TRBJ2-5	TGTGCCAGCAGCTTAGGGACTAGCGGGATGGAGACCCAGTACTTC	CASSLGTSGMETQYF
few	TRBV6-2/TRBV6-3	TRBD2	TRBJ2-3	TGTGCCAGCAGTTACTCGAGTCTAGCGGGATCTACGCAGTATTTT	CASSYSSLAGSTQYF
few	TRBV20-1	.	TRBJ2-7	TGCAGTGCTAGTAAGCCTGACACCTACGAGCAGTACTTC	CSASKPDTYEQYF
.	TRBV24-1	.	TRBJ2-5	TGTGCCACCAGTGATTTTTTGGGGACCCAGTACTTC	CATSDFLGTQYF
.	TRBV20-1	.	TRBJ1-1	TGCAGTGCCCACGACAGCGGGAAGATACCTTTCTTT	CSAHDSGKIPFF
.	TRBV11-2	TRBD1	TRBJ2-2	TGTGCCAGCAGCTTAGGGACAGGGTTCGGGGAGCTGTTTTTT	CASSLGTGFGELFF
.	TRBV28	TRBD1	TRBJ1-1	TGTGCCAGCAGCAGACAGGGGGCTAGGAGGACTGAAGCTTTCTTT	CASSRQGARRTEAFF
few	TRBV7-8	.	TRBJ2-1	TGTGCCAGCAGCTTAGTGGGAAGGGGTAGGAATGAGCAGTTCTTC	CASSLVGRGRNEQFF
few	TRBV20-1	.	TRBJ2-2	TGCAGTGCTAGAGAACTACGATTGTACGGGGAGCTGTTTTTT	CSARELRLYGELFF
.	TRBV9	.	TRBJ2-3	TGTGCCAGCAGCGTAGATGGGGCAGGCCCAGATACGCAGTATTTT	CASSVDGAGPDTQYF
few	TRBV5-1	TRBD1	TRBJ1-3	TGCGCCAGCAGCGCGACAGGGGGAGGTGGAAACACCATATATTTT	CASSATGGGGNTIYF
few	TRBV5-1	TRBD1	TRBJ2-1	TGCGCCAGCAGCTTGGGGGGGACAGGTAACTACAATGAGCAGTTCTTC	CASSLGGTGNYNEQFF
few	TRBV6-1	.	TRBJ2-5	TGTGCCAGCAGTGAAATTCGGACACGGCTCCAAGAGACCCAGTACTTC	CASSEIRTRLQETQYF
few	TRBV11-2	TRBD1	TRBJ2-1	TGTGCCAGCAGCCAGTGGGACAGGGATTACAATGAGCAGTTCTTC	CASSQWDRDYNEQFF
few	TRBV5-1	.	TRBJ2-3	TGCGCCAGCAGCTTGTTGGGACAACACACAGATACGCAGTATTTT	CASSLLGQHTDTQYF
.	TRBV12-3/TRBV12-4	TRBD2	TRBJ2-3	TGTGCCAGCAGTCTACTCGGGACTAGGAGCACAGATACGCAGTATTTT	CASSLLGTRSTDTQYF
.	TRBV7-9	.	TRBJ2-7	TGTGCCAGCAGCTTAGGAGAACCCCGGAGAGGCGAGCAGTACTTC	CASSLGEPRRGEQYF
few	TRBV7-9	TRBD2	TRBJ2-5	TGTGCCAGCAGCTCCGGGGCTAGCGGAGAACAAGAGACCCAGTACTTC	CASSSGASGEQETQYF
many	TRBV20-1	TRBD1	TRBJ2-5	TGCAGTGCTAGTCGGGACAGGGGGCGGTATGAGACCCAGTACTTC	CSASRDRGRYETQYF
.	TRBV6-5	.	TRBJ2-1	TGTGCCAGCAGTTACTCTGGACTCTCCAACGCCAATGAGCAGTTCTTC	CASSYSGLSNANEQFF
.	TRBV5-8	.	TRBJ2-5	TGTGCCAGCAGATCCCGAGGCCCCGAGACCCAGTACTTC	CASRSRGPETQYF
many	TRBV20-1	TRBD2	TRBJ2-1	TGCAGTGCTCCTCCCGGGACTAGCGGGGCCAGCTCCTACAATGAGCAGTTCTTC	CSAPPGTSGASSYNEQFF
few	TRBV6-2/TRBV6-3	.	TRBJ1-1	TGTGCCAGCACCACCCGGCAGACGATGAACACTGAAGCTTTCTTT	CASTTRQTMNTEAFF
.	TRBV14	.	TRBJ2-1	TGTGCCAGTTCCGATTGGGTTGAGCAGTTCTTC	CASSDWVEQFF
few	TRBV20-1	.	TRBJ1-2	TGCAGTGCTAGCCGGGCCGAATATGGCTACACCTTC	CSASRAEYGYTF
few	TRBV5-1	.	TRBJ2-7	TGCGCCAGCAGAGCTACCAGGGGGGTTTACGAGCAGTACTTC	CASRATRGVYEQYF
few	TRBV4-3	.	TRBJ2-7	TGCGCCAGCAGCCAATACTTCTCGGACTACGAGCAGTACTTC	CASSQYFSDYEQYF
.	TRBV28	.	TRBJ2-7	TGTGCCAGCAGGGAGAGGTCGATACCCTCCTACGAGCAGTACTTC	CASRERSIPSYEQYF
few	TRBV12-3/TRBV12-4	.	TRBJ1-4	TGTGCCAGCAGGAGGAGGGGGACGGACGAAAAACTGTTTTTT	CASRRRGTDEKLFF
.	TRBV4-2	TRBD2	TRBJ2-5	TGTGCCAGCAGCCAAGTTCCAGCGGGGGGGCCGCGGCGGGAGACCCAGTACTTC	CASSQVPAGGPRRETQYF
once	TRBV6-2/TRBV6-3	.	TRBJ1-1	TGTGCCAGCAAAACGAACACTGAAGCTTTCTTT	CASKTNTEAFF
.	TRBV20-1	TRBD2	TRBJ2-1	TGCAGTGCCCCCCCGGGACTACCTTACAATGAGCAGTTCTTC	CSAPPGLPYNEQFF
few	TRBV20-1	.	TRBJ1-2	TGCAGTTCCAAGGTGGTGTCTGGCTACACCTTC	CSSKVVSGYTF
.	TRBV7-9	.	TRBJ2-7	TGTGCCAGCAGCGGCAGGGGTTACGAGCAGTACTTC	CASSGRGYEQYF
.	TRBV11-2	TRBD1	TRBJ2-7	TGTGCCAGCAGCCCAGGACAGGGGGTCCTTCACCCATTC	CASSPGQGVLHPF
few	TRBV9	TRBD2	TRBJ2-2	TGTGCCAGCAGCGTATCTAGCGGGGCCCACACCGGGGAGCTGTTTTTT	CASSVSSGAHTGELFF
.	TRBV11-1	.	TRBJ2-1	TGTGCCAGCAGCCCCCCCTTTTGGGGAGAAGCTTATGGGAATGAGCAGTTCTTC	CASSPPFWGEAYGNEQFF
few	TRBV7-2	.	TRBJ2-3	TGTGCCAGCTTTAGGGGGGTCTCAGATACGCAGTATTTT	CASFRGVSDTQYF
many	TRBV7-9	TRBD1	TRBJ2-1	TGTGCCAGCAGCTTAGCCCGGGACAGGGTTGGGGTCTTC	CASSLARDRVGVF
few	TRBV20-1	TRBD2	TRBJ2-3	TGCAGTGCTAGAGATACGGGAGGGCCGACCACAGATACGCAGTATTTT	CSARDTGGPTTDTQYF
.	TRBV7-2	TRBD2	TRBJ2-1	TGTGCCAGCAGCTCTCCAAGCGGGATATACAATGAGCAGTTCTTC	CASSSPSGIYNEQFF
few	TRBV12-3/TRBV12-4	.	TRBJ1-1	TGTGCCAGCAGTTTATTTGTAGGCAGGCCCACTGAAGCTTTCTTT	CASSLFVGRPTEAFF
few	TRBV15	TRBD2	TRBJ2-1	TGTGCCACCAGCAGAGGGGGAGCGGGAGGTAGCAATGAGCAGTTCTTC	CATSRGGAGGSNEQFF
.	TRBV9	.	TRBJ2-5	TGTGCCAGCAGCGTCCACTTGCAAGAGACCCAGTACTTC	CASSVHLQETQYF
.	TRBV10-2	.	TRBJ2-1	TGCGCCAGCAGTGAGCGCGGGCCAAGCTCCTACAATGAGCAGTTCTTC	CASSERGPSSYNEQFF
many	TRBV18	.	TRBJ2-1	TGTGCCAGCTCACCACGGGGTTTCCCCAACAATGAGCAGTTCTTC	CASSPRGFPNNEQFF
many	TRBV20-1	TRBD2	TRBJ2-5	TGCAGTGCAATCAGACTAGCGGGGGAAAAAGAGACCCAGTACTTC	CSAIRLAGEKETQYF
many	TRBV29-1	.	TRBJ2-3	TGCAGCGTTGAGGGGGGTTGGTCAGATACGCAGTATTTT	CSVEGGWSDTQYF
.	TRBV6-1	TRBD2	TRBJ2-3	TGTGCCAGCAGTCGAGCGGGAGTGGTGGCGCAGTATTTT	CASSRAGVVAQYF
.	TRBV4-1	TRBD2	TRBJ2-1	TGCGCCAGCAGCCAAGCCTGGACTAGCGGGAGGGCCGGGAGGACCGGTCATGAGCAGTTCTTC	CASSQAWTSGRAGRTGHEQFF
.	TRBV21-1	.	TRBJ2-3	TGTGCCAGCAGCAAAGTTGTCAAGTTGACGGACACAGATACGCAGTATTTT	CASSKVVKLTDTDTQYF
.	TRBV5-1	TRBD1	TRBJ2-5	TGCGCCAGCAGCAGAGGACAGGGGGGAACAGAGACCCAGTACTTC	CASSRGQGGTETQYF
.	TRBV11-1	TRBD2	TRBJ2-3	TGTGCCAGCACCTCCCGAGGAGCGGGGGGGTTAGATACGCAGTATTTT	CASTSRGAGGLDTQYF
.	TRBV5-1	.	TRBJ2-5	TGCGCCAGCAGCTTGTCAAGGATCCAAGAGACCCAGTACTTC	CASSLSRIQETQYF
few	TRBV9	.	TRBJ2-7	TGTGCCAGCAGCGCAAATTGGGGGCTCGGCGAGCAGTACTTC	CASSANWGLGEQYF
.	TRBV6-5	TRBD1	TRBJ2-7	TGTGCCAGCAGTTATTACCGGGACAGAGGCCACGAGCAGTACTTC	CASSYYRDRGHEQYF
.	TRBV24-1	TRBD2	TRBJ2-1	TGTGCCACCAGTGACCGCACACTAGCGGCCGGGGCGGAGCAGTTCTTC	CATSDRTLAAGAEQFF
few	TRBV3-1	.	TRBJ2-7	TGTGCCAGCAGCCAAGGGTGGGGGTCCCTCTACGAGCAGTACTTC	CASSQGWGSLYEQYF